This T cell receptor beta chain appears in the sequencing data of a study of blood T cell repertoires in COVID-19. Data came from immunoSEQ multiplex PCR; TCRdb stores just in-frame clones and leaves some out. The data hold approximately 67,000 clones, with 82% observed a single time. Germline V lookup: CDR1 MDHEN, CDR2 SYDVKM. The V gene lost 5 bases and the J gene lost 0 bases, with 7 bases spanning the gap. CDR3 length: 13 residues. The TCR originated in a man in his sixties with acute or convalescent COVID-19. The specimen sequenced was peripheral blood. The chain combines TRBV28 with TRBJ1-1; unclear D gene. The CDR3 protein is CASSSTLNTEAFF. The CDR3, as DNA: TGTGCCAGCAGTAGCACGTTGAACACTGAAGCTTTCTTT.